This T cell receptor (beta chain) was identified during a study of T cells after yellow fever vaccination. Whole-study context: SMART-Seq v4 Ultra Low Input prepared libraries from low-cell fractions.

Each CDR3 protein gets one entry after TCRdb re-called the 5' RACE reads with MiXCR. The sample carries approximately 550,000 distinct CDR3 sequences, 13% recorded once. Turning to this clonotype: The antigen is undetermined.

The study, taken as a whole, reports: A weaker secondary response peaked on day 5, the primary on day 15. Post-booster repertoires contained most primary-vaccination clones again (96% CD4, less than 90% CD8).

This CDR3 is built from 15 residues. After removal of 3 bases from V and 1 base from J, the junction contained 0 bases not matched to a gene. The sample consisted of PBMCs, taken on the day of the yellow fever booster vaccination. The receptor was isolated from a man between 25 and 39 years old who received the YFV17D yellow fever vaccine. The rearrangement links TRBV12-3 or TRBV12-4 to TRBJ2-2; 9 nucleotides agree with TRBD1. CDR3 in DNA: TGTGCCAGCAGTTTGGACAGGGGGAACACCGGGGAGCTGTTTTTT. Translated, it gives CASSLDRGNTGELFF.